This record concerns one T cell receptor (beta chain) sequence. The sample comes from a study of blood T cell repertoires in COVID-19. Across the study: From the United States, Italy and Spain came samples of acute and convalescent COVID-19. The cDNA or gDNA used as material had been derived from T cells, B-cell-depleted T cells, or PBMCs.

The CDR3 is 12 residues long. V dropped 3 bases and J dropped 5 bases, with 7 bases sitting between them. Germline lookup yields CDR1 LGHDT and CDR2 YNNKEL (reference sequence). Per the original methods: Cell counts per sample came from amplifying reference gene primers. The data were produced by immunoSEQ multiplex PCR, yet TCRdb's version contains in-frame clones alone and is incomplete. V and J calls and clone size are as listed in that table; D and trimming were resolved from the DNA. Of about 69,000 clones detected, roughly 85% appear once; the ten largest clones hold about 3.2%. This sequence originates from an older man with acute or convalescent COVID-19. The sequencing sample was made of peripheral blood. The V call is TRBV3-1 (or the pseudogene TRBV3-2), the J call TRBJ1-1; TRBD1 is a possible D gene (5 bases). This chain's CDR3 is CASSQGGTEAFF. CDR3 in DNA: TGTGCCAGCAGCCAGGGGGGGACTGAAGCTTTCTTT.